A single sample gave rise to the 5 T cell receptor beta chains below, sequenced in a study of blood T cell repertoires in COVID-19. Some clones are missing from TCRdb's copy, which holds only in-frame ones; the method was immunoSEQ multiplex PCR. The repertoire holds some 220,000 clones, with about 80% as singletons. Material for sequencing was PBMCs or T cells enriched from blood (not recorded which). Receptor source: a woman aged 40 to 49 with acute COVID-19.

The rearrangement links TRBV5-6 to TRBJ1-2; a weak D match, TRBD1 (6 bases). This CDR3 region has 14 residues. With 4 bases removed from V and 5 bases from J, the gap between germline ends came to 15 bases. Germline CDR1 reads SGHDT; CDR2 reads YYEEEE. The chain's CDR3 is CASSARGREYGYTF. The DNA of the CDR3 is TGTGCCAGCAGCGCCAGGGGCCGGGAATATGGCTACACCTTC.

CDR3 residues: CASSWAGGLKNEQFF. The CDR3 coding sequence is TGTGCCAGCAGTTGGGCGGGGGGGCTAAAAAATGAGCAGTTCTTC. The genes are TRBV6-2 or TRBV6-3 and TRBJ2-1; TRBD2 matches 9 bases. Germline CDR1 is MNHEY and CDR2 is SVGEGT. The CDR3 is 15 residues long. J was trimmed by 7 bases and V by 4 bases; bases with no gene match: 8.

The rearrangement links TRBV5-1 to TRBJ1-3; 8 bases are shared with TRBD1. V was clipped by 4 bases and J by 0 bases; unmatched bases: 9. Germline V lookup: CDR1 SGHRS, CDR2 YFSETQ. CDR3 length equals 17 residues. In DNA, the CDR3 is TGCGCCAGCAGCCCCGGACAGGGCCTATACTCTGGAAACACCATATATTTT. It is translated as CASSPGQGLYSGNTIYF.

The chain has TRBV4-3 and TRBJ1-3, with a tentative D call TRBD1 (5 bases). Per germline, CDR1 LGHNA and CDR2 YSLEER. The CDR3 runs to 18 residues. Trimming removed 0 bases from V and 0 bases from J, with 15 bases in between. DNA of the CDR3: TGCGCCAGCAGCCAAGAAGCCCCGGGACTGGGCTCTGGAAACACCATATATTTT. This sequence encodes CASSQEAPGLGSGNTIYF.

The V call is TRBV7-8, the J call TRBJ2-3; the D is unclear. The CDR3 covers 13 residues. Germline assignment: CDR1 SGHVS and CDR2 FQNEAQ. V gave up 3 bases and J gave up 0 bases, with 4 bases separating them. The CDR3 region is CASSFPSTDTQYF. The CDR3 DNA sequence: TGTGCCAGCAGCTTCCCTAGCACAGATACGCAGTATTTT.